These T cell receptor beta chains were read from a single sample in a study of graft-versus-host responses after intestinal transplantation. Some clones are missing from TCRdb's copy, which holds only in-frame ones; the method was immunoSEQ multiplex PCR. The table shows over 100,000 clones, with over 85% occurring only once. Antigens of these TCRs are unknown. The input for sequencing was unstimulated CD4+ T cells sorted from spleen or lymph node cells, taken before transplant. The receptor set was obtained from a human donor who was the organ donor for an intestinal transplant. Both conserved end residues are part of each CDR3. The order of the fields is J gene, V gene, CDR3 protein.

J: TRBJ1-2
V: TRBV6-5
CDR3: CASSRDGRVGGYTF

J: TRBJ1-3
V: TRBV9
CDR3: CASSANGNTIYF

J: TRBJ2-3
V: TRBV15
CDR3: CATSRLPDSPYTQYF

J: TRBJ1-2
V: TRBV5-1
CDR3: CASSGNSDRVRNYGYTF

J: TRBJ2-1
V: TRBV19
CDR3: CASSTIPGLGSEQFF

J: TRBJ2-7
V: TRBV5-5
CDR3: CASSLDKAFDEQYF

J: TRBJ2-5
V: TRBV6-5
CDR3: CASSPNGETQYF

J: TRBJ2-7
V: TRBV5-1
CDR3: CASSLEQGGYYEQYF

J: TRBJ2-4
V: TRBV6-6
CDR3: CASSYSERETKNIQYF

J: TRBJ2-1
V: TRBV5-1
CDR3: CASSLGQGADEQFF

J: TRBJ2-1
V: TRBV6-1
CDR3: CASHRDLSYNEQFF

J: TRBJ2-6
V: TRBV19
CDR3: CASSMANVLTF

J: TRBJ2-1
V: TRBV10-1
CDR3: CASSPDRGTGNEQFF

J: TRBJ2-1
V: TRBV7-2
CDR3: CASSLSPTAYNEQFF

J: TRBJ2-3
V: TRBV5-6
CDR3: CASSSRGADTQYF

J: TRBJ1-3
V: TRBV5-1
CDR3: CASSLVGDSGNTIYF

J: TRBJ2-5
V: TRBV2
CDR3: CASSERGQGGQETQYF

J: TRBJ1-1
V: TRBV27
CDR3: CASSFGEGKAFF

J: TRBJ2-1
V: TRBV6-5
CDR3: CASSRGSYNEQFF

J: TRBJ1-2
V: TRBV7-9
CDR3: CASSLQGQGASYTF

J: TRBJ1-6
V: TRBV18
CDR3: CASTRDTDSPLHF

J: TRBJ2-5
V: TRBV5-5
CDR3: CASSARPGLAEQETQYF

J: TRBJ2-1
V: TRBV27
CDR3: CASSLGTSSYNEQFF

J: TRBJ2-7
V: TRBV19
CDR3: CASSTYSSSYEQYF

J: TRBJ1-5
V: TRBV6-1
CDR3: CASKQGHQPQHF

J: TRBJ2-4
V: TRBV6-5
CDR3: CASSSVQTVAKNIQYF

J: TRBJ1-4
V: TRBV10-3
CDR3: CAISVNPRHSTNEKLFF

J: TRBJ2-3
V: TRBV27
CDR3: CASSRGRGRADTQYF

J: TRBJ2-5
V: TRBV6-5
CDR3: CASMEQETQYF

J: TRBJ2-3
V: TRBV6-5
CDR3: CASSRGTSAADTQYF

J: TRBJ2-7
V: TRBV27
CDR3: CASRRGGSYEQYF

J: TRBJ1-2
V: TRBV5-1
CDR3: CASSTSNYGYTF